The rows below give T cell receptor beta chains drawn from one sample of a study of blood T cells in healthy people across ages. Each CDR3 protein is one row after TCRdb ran MiXCR on the 5' RACE reads. The repertoire holds roughly 830,000 distinct CDR3 sequences, with approximately 59% as singletons. The specimen sequenced was blood. The receptor source for this set is a man under 40 in good health. The CDR3 runs from the conserved cysteine through the conserved F or W. The D gene is left open where the match is weak. Expanded clones get a size class; other rows say once, few or many, or leave the size out.

few | NA | TRBJ2-4 | TRBV6-2/TRBV6-3 | TGTGCCAGCGGCCCGAGGGGGTTGGTCGGCAAAAACATTCAGTACTTC | CASGPRGLVGKNIQYF
NA | NA | TRBJ2-5 | TRBV30 | TGTGCCTGGAGGGGCCTCCAAGAGACCCAGTACTTC | CAWRGLQETQYF
NA | NA | TRBJ2-7 | TRBV20-1 | TGCAGTGCTAACCCGAATCTTCGGGGGTCCGAGCAGTACTTC | CSANPNLRGSEQYF
NA | TRBD1 | TRBJ1-5 | TRBV7-2 | TGTGCCAGCAGCAAAAAGACAGGGGATGGCCAGCCCCAGCATTTT | CASSKKTGDGQPQHF
few | NA | TRBJ2-3 | TRBV4-2 | TGTGCCAGCAGCAAACCCTTAAGCACAGATACGCAGTATTTT | CASSKPLSTDTQYF
few | TRBD1 | TRBJ1-5 | TRBV6-6 | TGTGCCAGCAGTTTCGACGGACGACAGGGACAGCCCCAGCATTTT | CASSFDGRQGQPQHF
NA | TRBD2 | TRBJ2-1 | TRBV20-1 | TGCAGTGCTAGTAGGGACTACAATTACAATGAGCAGTTCTTC | CSASRDYNYNEQFF
NA | TRBD2 | TRBJ2-5 | TRBV9 | TGTGCCAGCAGCGTACTCAGCGGGGGAGAGACCCAGTACTTC | CASSVLSGGETQYF
NA | TRBD1 | TRBJ2-5 | TRBV12-3/TRBV12-4 | TGTGCCAGCAGGGGACAGCCTCAAGAGACCCAGTACTTC | CASRGQPQETQYF
NA | NA | TRBJ2-1 | TRBV9 | TGTGCCAGCAGTGTTAGTGAGAGCTTCTCCTACAATGAGCAGTTCTTC | CASSVSESFSYNEQFF
NA | TRBD2 | TRBJ2-7 | TRBV10-3 | TGTGCCATCAGTGAGTCCTCACTAGCGCCCTACAATGAGCAGTACTTC | CAISESSLAPYNEQYF
NA | TRBD1 | TRBJ1-5 | TRBV6-6 | TGTGCCAGCAGTAAACAGGGGTGGGATAGCAATCAGCCCCAGCATTTT | CASSKQGWDSNQPQHF
few | NA | TRBJ2-3 | TRBV2 | TGTGCCAGCAGTGCAGGGTCCCGGACAGATACGCAGTATTTT | CASSAGSRTDTQYF
NA | NA | TRBJ1-1 | TRBV7-9 | TGTGCCAGCAGCCCGATTCCAGGGTCTGCGGCTTTCTTT | CASSPIPGSAAFF
few | NA | TRBJ2-3 | TRBV6-5 | TGTGCCAGCAGTTACCGAGTGCCCGATAGCACAGATACGCAGTATTTT | CASSYRVPDSTDTQYF
NA | NA | TRBJ1-4 | TRBV28 | TGTGCCAGCAGGCGGGGGTTACCAAACGGCTCTGAAAAACTGTTTTTT | CASRRGLPNGSEKLFF
NA | TRBD1 | TRBJ2-7 | TRBV10-3 | TGTGCCATCAGTGAGTCGGGACAGTCCTACGAGCAGTACTTC | CAISESGQSYEQYF
few | NA | TRBJ2-5 | TRBV20-1 | TGCAGTGAATGGACCAGGGAGACCCAGTACTTC | CSEWTRETQYF
NA | NA | TRBJ2-7 | TRBV29-1 | TGCAGCGTTGGTGTCGGGGATTCCTACGAGCAGTACTTC | CSVGVGDSYEQYF
few | NA | TRBJ1-5 | TRBV12-3/TRBV12-4 | TGTGCCAGCAGTTTCGGGGGCTCTGGCAATCAGCCCCAGCATTTT | CASSFGGSGNQPQHF
few | NA | TRBJ2-5 | TRBV27 | TGTGCCAGCAGCTCGTTGATAGGAGATCGGGAGACCCAGTACTTC | CASSSLIGDRETQYF
NA | NA | TRBJ1-6 | TRBV12-3/TRBV12-4 | TGTGCCAGCTCCCTGAGGGGACCGGGCTATAATTCACCCCTCCACTTT | CASSLRGPGYNSPLHF
NA | NA | TRBJ2-4 | TRBV29-1 | TGCAGCGTTGGTGGCTGGGACGGGAAAAACATTCAGTACTTC | CSVGGWDGKNIQYF
few | NA | TRBJ2-3 | TRBV7-2 | TGTGCCAGCAGCAGGCACGGGGCTCAAGGGCAGTATTTT | CASSRHGAQGQYF
few | TRBD2 | TRBJ2-2 | TRBV27 | TGTGCCAGCAGTATTCTCATTGGGGGGGGGACCGGGGAGCTGTTTTTT | CASSILIGGGTGELFF
NA | TRBD1 | TRBJ1-4 | TRBV27 | TGTGCCAGCGCGACAGGGGTTGGGAGGGAAAAACTGTTTTTT | CASATGVGREKLFF
few | NA | TRBJ1-2 | TRBV14 | TGTGCCAGCAGCCATGGGCAGGGAGTTGACTACACCTTC | CASSHGQGVDYTF
NA | NA | TRBJ2-4 | TRBV5-1 | TGCGCCAGCAGACGCAGGGGTTCCAAAAACATTCAGTACTTC | CASRRRGSKNIQYF
NA | NA | TRBJ2-1 | TRBV7-2 | TGTGCCAGCAGCTTCCCCGTTGGACCGGTAGATGAGCAGTTCTTC | CASSFPVGPVDEQFF
NA | TRBD1 | TRBJ1-1 | TRBV9 | TGTGCCAGCAGCGCCCGGACAGGGGACACTGAAGCTTTCTTT | CASSARTGDTEAFF
few | NA | TRBJ2-3 | TRBV28 | TGTGCCAGCAGTCTCGATCCCGATACGCAGTATTTT | CASSLDPDTQYF
NA | TRBD1 | TRBJ1-5 | TRBV20-1 | TGCAGTGCTAGAGATCCGGACAGGGGCCTCAATCAGCCCCAGCATTTT | CSARDPDRGLNQPQHF
NA | TRBD1 | TRBJ2-1 | TRBV4-3 | TGCGCCAGCAGCCCGAACAGGGGTTCCTACAATGAGCAGTTCTTC | CASSPNRGSYNEQFF
once | NA | TRBJ2-2 | TRBV9 | TGTGCCAGCAGCAGTAGTGGGGAAGGCGGGGAGCTGTTTTTT | CASSSSGEGGELFF
NA | NA | TRBJ1-2 | TRBV29-1 | TGCAGCGTTGGAGGAGACAGTCCTATTCATGGCTACACCTTC | CSVGGDSPIHGYTF
NA | NA | TRBJ2-7 | TRBV4-1 | TGCGCCAGCAGCCAAGTGAGTACAGGCCCAGGGAACGAGCAGTACTTC | CASSQVSTGPGNEQYF
NA | TRBD2 | TRBJ2-2 | TRBV9 | TGTGCCAGCAGCGAAGAGCGGGGGGCGAACACTGGGGAGCTGTTTTTT | CASSEERGANTGELFF
NA | NA | TRBJ1-6 | TRBV7-2 | TGTGCCAGCAGCTTAGCCGGGACTATCAATTCACCCCTCCACTTT | CASSLAGTINSPLHF
NA | TRBD1 | TRBJ1-6 | TRBV10-3 | TGTGCCATAGGGGACAGCACGGCGGATAATTCACCCCTCCACTTT | CAIGDSTADNSPLHF
NA | TRBD2 | TRBJ2-2 | TRBV6-6 | TGTGCCAGCAGTTACTCCCCTAGCGGGGGCCACACCGGGGAGCTGTTTTTT | CASSYSPSGGHTGELFF
few | NA | TRBJ2-7 | TRBV14 | TGTGCCAGCAGCCGGACAGAGGGCAGAATTTACGAGCAGTACTTC | CASSRTEGRIYEQYF
NA | TRBD1 | TRBJ1-6 | TRBV6-6 | TGTGCCAGCAGTTCGAACAGGGGGTCACCCCTCCACTTT | CASSSNRGSPLHF
NA | TRBD2 | TRBJ2-5 | TRBV2 | TGTGCCAGCAGTGAAGTTAGCGGGGGGTCAAGGACCCAGTACTTC | CASSEVSGGSRTQYF
NA | NA | TRBJ2-3 | TRBV4-2 | TGTGCCAGCAGCCAAGGAGGAGCGCCGGGAAGCACAGATACGCAGTATTTT | CASSQGGAPGSTDTQYF
NA | NA | TRBJ2-7 | TRBV30 | TGTGCCTGTACTAAGGGCTCCTACGAGCAGTACTTC | CACTKGSYEQYF
NA | NA | TRBJ2-1 | TRBV7-2 | TGTGCCAGCAGCTTAGTTCGGCGAACTGGGAATGAGCAGTTCTTC | CASSLVRRTGNEQFF
NA | TRBD2 | TRBJ2-7 | TRBV20-1 | TGCAGTGCTAGAGTGATAGCGGGGGCTGGAGAGCAGTACTTC | CSARVIAGAGEQYF
NA | NA | TRBJ1-6 | TRBV9 | TGTGCCAGCAGCGCCAGCTCCTATAATTCACCCCTCCACTTT | CASSASSYNSPLHF
NA | NA | TRBJ1-2 | TRBV12-3/TRBV12-4 | TGTGCCAGCAACCGACAGATTAACTATGGCTACACCTTC | CASNRQINYGYTF
NA | TRBD1 | TRBJ2-3 | TRBV6-5 | TGTGCCAGCAGTTATAGGGTACAGGGGGCCGCAGATATGCAGTATTTT | CASSYRVQGAADMQYF
NA | TRBD1 | TRBJ2-4 | TRBV2 | TGTGCCAGCAGTGAAGGGCCCCAGGGGGAAGGGTACTTC | CASSEGPQGEGYF